This TCR beta chain is from a study of T cells in Graves' hyperthyroidism and ophthalmopathy. This clonotype has at least ten counts. This CDR3 comprises 11 residues. V dropped 0 bases and J dropped 7 bases, with 3 bases sitting between them. Germline values: CDR1 LNHNV, CDR2 YYDKDF (reference sequence). TCR beta CDR3 region amplification was performed from RNA transcripts. The study used the HTBI primer set for a first-round RT-PCR of the TCR CDR3. MiXCR, applied by TCRdb to the multiplex PCR reads, yields one record per CDR3 protein. The sample lists roughly 96,000 distinct CDR3 sequences, over 50% occurring once. Researchers defined stable Graves' hyperthyroidism as no ophthalmopathy progression within 18 months. In patients aged 18 to 65, hyperthyroidism was newly diagnosed, with duration under 2 months.

Material: blood. The TCR was taken from a woman between 40 and 55 years old with Graves' hyperthyroidism. The gene calls are TRBV15 and TRBJ2-5; D is unresolved. CDR3 nucleotide sequence: TGTGCCACCAGCAGAGATGGGACCCAGTACTTC. Amino acid sequence: CATSRDGTQYF.